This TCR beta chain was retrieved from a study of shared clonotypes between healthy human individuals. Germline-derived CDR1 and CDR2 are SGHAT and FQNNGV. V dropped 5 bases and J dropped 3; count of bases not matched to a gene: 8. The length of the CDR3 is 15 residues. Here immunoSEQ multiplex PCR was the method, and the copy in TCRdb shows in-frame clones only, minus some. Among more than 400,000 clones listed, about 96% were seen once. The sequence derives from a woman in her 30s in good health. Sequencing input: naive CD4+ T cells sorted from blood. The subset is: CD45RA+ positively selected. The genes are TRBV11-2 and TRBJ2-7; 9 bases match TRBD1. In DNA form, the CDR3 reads TGTGCCAGCAGCCCTCCCGGGACAGGGAACTACGAGCAGTACTTC. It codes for CASSPPGTGNYEQYF.